The present entry profiles one T cell receptor (beta chain) with its context. Antigen specificity is unknown. This sample is part of a study of T cell responses to AZD1222 COVID-19 vaccine. The study's findings and limits: The study found Spike-specific TCR breadth and depth rose after two AZD1222 doses. Donors were largely white British and mainly female; clonal diversity was possibly underestimated.

The protocol was immunoSEQ multiplex PCR, while the TCRdb copy is restricted to in-frame clones and leaves out a portion. The data show approximately 120,000 clones, about 88% seen once. Germline V CDR1 and CDR2: GTSNPN, SVGIG (reference sequence). The CDR3 contains 15 residues. V was cut by 0 bases and J by 5 bases, with 13 bases left in between. The clonotype was recovered from an adult in good health. This material consisted of peripheral blood, taken on day 0 of AZD1222 vaccination. The chain couples TRBV30 to TRBJ1-4; the D is unclear. The CDR3 protein is CAWSVTAVRNEKLFF. As DNA, the CDR3 is TGTGCCTGGAGTGTAACGGCAGTGAGAAATGAAAAACTGTTTTTT.